A selection of T cell receptor beta chains follows, all from one sample in a study of shared clonotypes between healthy human individuals. TCRdb keeps only in-frame clones here, not all; method: immunoSEQ multiplex PCR. This repertoire shows about 960,000 clones, approximately 80% found once; its top ten account for about 1.5%. The sample comprised memory CD4+ T cells sorted from blood. The receptors stem from a man between 18 and 35 years old in good health. The CDR3 runs from the conserved cysteine through the conserved F or W. A D gene is named only where the DNA matches it firmly. The listing skips clone size in some rows; elsewhere it reads once, few, many or a size class.

size: .; V: TRBV30; J: TRBJ2-5; D: TRBD1; length: 14; DNA: TGTGCCTGGAGTAAGGACAGGGCCTGGGAGACCCAGTACTTC; CDR3: CAWSKDRAWETQYF
size: .; V: TRBV10-3; J: TRBJ2-7; D: .; length: 15; DNA: TGTGCCATCAGTGAGTCGTGGGGACAAGGCTACGAGCAGTACTTC; CDR3: CAISESWGQGYEQYF
size: .; V: TRBV30; J: TRBJ1-4; D: .; length: 14; DNA: TGTGCCTGGAGGGGGCCGGGGTCAAATGAAAAACTGTTTTTT; CDR3: CAWRGPGSNEKLFF
size: .; V: TRBV2; J: TRBJ2-2; D: .; length: 13; DNA: TGTGCCAGCAGCTTGGACCACGGCGGGGAGCTGTTTTTT; CDR3: CASSLDHGGELFF
size: .; V: TRBV19; J: TRBJ2-2; D: TRBD1; length: 19; DNA: TGTGCCAGTAACGAGGGGACAGGGCGGACAGGGGTTGACACCGGGGAGCTGTTTTTT; CDR3: CASNEGTGRTGVDTGELFF
size: .; V: TRBV7-2; J: TRBJ2-1; D: .; length: 12; DNA: TGTGCCAGCAGCCCGACCCTTCAAGAGCAGTTCTTC; CDR3: CASSPTLQEQFF
size: .; V: TRBV18; J: TRBJ1-2; D: TRBD1; length: 14; DNA: TGTGCCAGCTCCGCACAGGGGGCAGACTATGGCTACACCTTC; CDR3: CASSAQGADYGYTF
size: .; V: TRBV10-3; J: TRBJ2-7; D: .; length: 14; DNA: TGTGCCATCAGTGAGTCGTCAGGGACGACCGAGCAGTACTTC; CDR3: CAISESSGTTEQYF
size: .; V: TRBV9; J: TRBJ2-7; D: TRBD2; length: 16; DNA: TGTGCCAGCAGCGTAGCCCTACTAGCGGAGCCTTACGAGCAGTACTTC; CDR3: CASSVALLAEPYEQYF
size: .; V: TRBV29-1; J: TRBJ2-5; D: .; length: 13; DNA: TGCAGCGTTGAAGAAAACCAGAACTTAGGAGTTTACTTC; CDR3: CSVEENQNLGVYF
size: few; V: TRBV5-1; J: TRBJ2-1; D: .; length: 15; DNA: TGCGCCAGCAGCCCTCTCGGACCGTATTACAATGAGCAGTTCTTC; CDR3: CASSPLGPYYNEQFF
size: .; V: TRBV11-3; J: TRBJ2-5; D: TRBD1; length: 15; DNA: TGTGCCAGCAGCTTAGGGGACAGGGGTCAAGAGACCCAGTACTTC; CDR3: CASSLGDRGQETQYF
size: .; V: TRBV14; J: TRBJ2-5; D: .; length: 13; DNA: TGTGCCAGCAGCCAAGCCAGGAGAGAGACCCAGTACTTC; CDR3: CASSQARRETQYF
size: few; V: TRBV30; J: TRBJ1-4; D: TRBD1; length: 12; DNA: TGTGCCTGGGACAGGGGGGGTGAAAAACTGTTTTTT; CDR3: CAWDRGGEKLFF
size: once; V: TRBV6-5; J: TRBJ2-7; D: .; length: 14; DNA: TGTGCCAGCAGTCGACTAGTTCCGTTAACCGAGCAGTACTTC; CDR3: CASSRLVPLTEQYF
size: .; V: TRBV29-1; J: TRBJ1-2; D: .; length: 15; DNA: TGCAGCGTTGAAGGGGGCCGGGTGGCTAACTATGGCTACACCTTC; CDR3: CSVEGGRVANYGYTF
size: .; V: TRBV18; J: TRBJ1-1; D: TRBD1; length: 13; DNA: TGTGCCAGCTCACGACAGGGGAACACTGAAGCTTTCTTT; CDR3: CASSRQGNTEAFF
size: .; V: TRBV11-2; J: TRBJ1-1; D: .; length: 15; DNA: TGTGCCAGCAGCTTAGACCCGGGACTACTCACTGAAGCTTTCTTT; CDR3: CASSLDPGLLTEAFF
size: many; V: TRBV19; J: TRBJ1-3; D: .; length: 15; DNA: TGTGCCAGTAGTACCCCGTCGGTCTCTGGAAACACCATATATTTT; CDR3: CASSTPSVSGNTIYF
size: .; V: TRBV19; J: TRBJ1-5; D: TRBD1; length: 19; DNA: TGTGCCAGTAGTATTTTCCCGGGACAGGGGTTCTTCGGCAATCAGCCCCAGCATTTT; CDR3: CASSIFPGQGFFGNQPQHF
size: .; V: TRBV19; J: TRBJ1-2; D: TRBD1; length: 14; DNA: TGTGCCAGTAGTACCCGACAGGGGGTCTATGGCTACACCTTC; CDR3: CASSTRQGVYGYTF
size: .; V: TRBV10-3; J: TRBJ2-7; D: .; length: 13; DNA: TGTGCCATCAGTGAGGGTCAGGACTACGAGCAGTACTTC; CDR3: CAISEGQDYEQYF
size: .; V: TRBV2; J: TRBJ1-3; D: .; length: 14; DNA: TGTGCCAGCAGTCAGGGTTTGTCTGGAAACACCATATATTTT; CDR3: CASSQGLSGNTIYF
size: .; V: TRBV25-1; J: TRBJ2-1; D: .; length: 16; DNA: TGTGCCAGCAGTGAATCAAGGTCACCCCTATGGGATGAGCAGTTCTTC; CDR3: CASSESRSPLWDEQFF
size: .; V: TRBV9; J: TRBJ2-2; D: TRBD2; length: 16; DNA: TGTGCCAGCAGCGTCACTAGCGGTTCGAACACCGGGGAGCTGTTTTTT; CDR3: CASSVTSGSNTGELFF
size: .; V: TRBV10-3; J: TRBJ1-1; D: .; length: 13; DNA: TGTGCCATCATGCCCCAAATGAACACTGAAGCTTTCTTT; CDR3: CAIMPQMNTEAFF
size: .; V: TRBV6-5; J: TRBJ1-6; D: .; length: 14; DNA: TGTGCCAGCAGTGCCCAGGGCCTAAATTCACCCCTCCACTTT; CDR3: CASSAQGLNSPLHF
size: .; V: TRBV19; J: TRBJ1-1; D: TRBD1; length: 15; DNA: TGTGCCAGTAGTCCACACAGGGACAGGAGCACTGAAGCTTTCTTT; CDR3: CASSPHRDRSTEAFF
size: .; V: TRBV6-6; J: TRBJ2-7; D: TRBD1; length: 15; DNA: TGTGCCAGCAGTTACTCCCCGGACAGGGAATACGAGCAGTACTTC; CDR3: CASSYSPDREYEQYF
size: .; V: TRBV30; J: TRBJ2-1; D: .; length: 13; DNA: TGTGCCTGGAGTGTAGGCAGATACAATGAGCAGTTCTTC; CDR3: CAWSVGRYNEQFF
size: .; V: TRBV7-8; J: TRBJ2-3; D: TRBD2; length: 16; DNA: TGTGCCAGCAGCACTCCTTTAGCGGGAGGCCCAGATACGCAGTATTTT; CDR3: CASSTPLAGGPDTQYF
size: .; V: TRBV5-5; J: TRBJ1-2; D: .; length: 13; DNA: TGTGCCAGCAGCCCGGGGACATCCTATGGCTACACCTTC; CDR3: CASSPGTSYGYTF
size: .; V: TRBV4-2; J: TRBJ1-1; D: .; length: 15; DNA: TGTGCCAGCAGCCAAGGTATAGGGGAGAAGTCTGAAGCTTTCTTT; CDR3: CASSQGIGEKSEAFF
size: .; V: TRBV7-8; J: TRBJ2-3; D: .; length: 15; DNA: TGTGCCAGCAGCCAAGACCTGGGCGGCACAGATACGCAGTATTTT; CDR3: CASSQDLGGTDTQYF
size: .; V: TRBV6-5; J: TRBJ1-3; D: .; length: 13; DNA: TGTGCCAGCAGAGACGGCTCTGGAAACACCATATATTTT; CDR3: CASRDGSGNTIYF
size: few; V: TRBV2; J: TRBJ2-2; D: .; length: 13; DNA: TGTGCCAGCAGTGTAGTAGGCACCGGGGAGCTGTTTTTT; CDR3: CASSVVGTGELFF
size: few; V: TRBV10-3; J: TRBJ2-3; D: TRBD1; length: 15; DNA: TGTGCCATCAGTGGAGGACAGGTGCGCACAGATACGCAGTATTTT; CDR3: CAISGGQVRTDTQYF
size: .; V: TRBV5-1; J: TRBJ2-5; D: TRBD2; length: 14; DNA: TGCGCCAGCAAGGTGGGGGGGTACCAAGAGACCCAGTACTTC; CDR3: CASKVGGYQETQYF
size: .; V: TRBV28; J: TRBJ1-2; D: TRBD1; length: 15; DNA: TGTGCCAGCAGTTTAGTTGGACAGGGTGGTTTTGGCTACACCTTC; CDR3: CASSLVGQGGFGYTF
size: .; V: TRBV6-5; J: TRBJ2-7; D: TRBD1; length: 14; DNA: TGTGCCAGCAGTTCCAACAGGGGGCCCTACGAGCAGTACTTC; CDR3: CASSSNRGPYEQYF
size: few; V: TRBV6-1; J: TRBJ2-2; D: TRBD2; length: 15; DNA: TGTGCCAGCAGTGTGAACTCAGCGGGGCCCGGGGAGCTGTTTTTT; CDR3: CASSVNSAGPGELFF
size: few; V: TRBV30; J: TRBJ2-3; D: .; length: 11; DNA: TGTGCCTGCGGGACAACAGATACGCAGTATTTT; CDR3: CACGTTDTQYF
size: .; V: TRBV10-3; J: TRBJ2-7; D: TRBD2; length: 13; DNA: TGTGCCACCGGTGGACTAGCGGGAGCTGAGCAGTACTTC; CDR3: CATGGLAGAEQYF
size: .; V: TRBV4-3; J: TRBJ1-3; D: .; length: 16; DNA: TGCGCCAGCAGCCACGGTCGGGTGAACTCTGGAAACACCATATATTTT; CDR3: CASSHGRVNSGNTIYF
size: .; V: TRBV10-2; J: TRBJ2-7; D: .; length: 16; DNA: TGCGCCAGCAGTGGAGCGGGACAGGATAGCTCCTACGAGCAGTACTTC; CDR3: CASSGAGQDSSYEQYF